This TCR beta chain was recorded in a study of technical replicates of blood from several donors. Germline-derived CDR1 and CDR2 are SEHNR and FQNEAQ (reference sequence). The CDR3 length is 16 residues. J gave up 1 base and V 5 bases, and 5 bases lay outside the gene matches. Produced via immunoSEQ multiplex PCR; TCRdb's table is partial and in-frame only. The sample yields 50,000 to 70,000 clones, approximately 95% seen once. This TCR was sampled from a human donor in good health. Some clones in this sample may be carry-over from other donors' samples. The sample was PBMCs. This chain uses TRBV7-9 with TRBJ1-4, with 9 bases fitting TRBD1. The CDR3 DNA reads TGTGCCAGCAGCCGGGACAGGGCGGGAACTAATGAAAAACTGTTTTTT. This translates into CASSRDRAGTNEKLFF.